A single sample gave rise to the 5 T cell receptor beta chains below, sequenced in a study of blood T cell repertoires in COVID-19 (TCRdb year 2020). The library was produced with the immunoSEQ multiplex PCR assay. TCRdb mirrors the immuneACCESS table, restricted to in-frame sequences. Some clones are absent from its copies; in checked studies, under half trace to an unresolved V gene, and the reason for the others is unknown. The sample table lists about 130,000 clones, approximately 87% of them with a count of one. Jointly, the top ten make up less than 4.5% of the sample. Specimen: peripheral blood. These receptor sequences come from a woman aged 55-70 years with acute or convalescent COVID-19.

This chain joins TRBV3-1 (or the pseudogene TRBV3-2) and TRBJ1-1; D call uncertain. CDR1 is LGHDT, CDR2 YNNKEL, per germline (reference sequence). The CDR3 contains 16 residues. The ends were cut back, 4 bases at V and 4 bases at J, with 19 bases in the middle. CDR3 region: CASSLRGRREATEAFF. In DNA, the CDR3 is TGTGCCAGCAGCCTCCGCGGACGGAGGGAGGCCACTGAAGCTTTCTTT.

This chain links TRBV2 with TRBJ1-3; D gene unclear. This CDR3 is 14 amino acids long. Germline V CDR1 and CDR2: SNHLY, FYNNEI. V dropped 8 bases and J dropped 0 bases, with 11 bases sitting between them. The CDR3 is CASRFENSGNTIYF. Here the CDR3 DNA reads TGTGCCAGCCGGTTTGAAAACTCTGGAAACACCATATATTTT.

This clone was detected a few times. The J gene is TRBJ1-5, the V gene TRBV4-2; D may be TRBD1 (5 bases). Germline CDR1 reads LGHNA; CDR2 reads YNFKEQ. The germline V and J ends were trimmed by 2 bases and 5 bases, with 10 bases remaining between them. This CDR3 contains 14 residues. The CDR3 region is CASSQTGRDQPQHF. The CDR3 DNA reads TGTGCCAGCAGCCAAACAGGACGGGATCAGCCCCAGCATTTT.

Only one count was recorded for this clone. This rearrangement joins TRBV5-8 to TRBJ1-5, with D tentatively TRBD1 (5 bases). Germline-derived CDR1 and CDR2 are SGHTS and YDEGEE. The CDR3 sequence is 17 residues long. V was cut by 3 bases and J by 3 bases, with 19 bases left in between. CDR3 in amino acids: CASSWGLGGSTNQPQHF. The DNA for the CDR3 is TGTGCCAGCAGCTGGGGACTCGGGGGGTCGACCAATCAGCCCCAGCATTTT.

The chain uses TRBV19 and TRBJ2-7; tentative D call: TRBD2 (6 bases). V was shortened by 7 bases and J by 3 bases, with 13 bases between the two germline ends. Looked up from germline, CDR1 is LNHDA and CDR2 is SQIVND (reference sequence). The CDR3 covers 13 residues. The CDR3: CASKPGLNYEQYF. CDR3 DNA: TGTGCCAGTAAGCCGGGACTCAACTACGAGCAGTACTTC.